The present entry profiles one T cell receptor (beta chain) with its context. Its target is not known. The donors comprised healthy bone marrow donors. It was with 60 Vbeta and 13 Jbeta primers that the PCR ran. Data came from immunoSEQ multiplex PCR; TCRdb stores just in-frame clones and leaves some out. Here the sample spans over 120,000 clones, around 81% being singletons. This record belongs to a study of cytomegalovirus exposure and HLA in healthy donors. Study findings and constraints: A previous analysis found most TCR beta V segments productive roughly 87% or roughly 30% of the time. A few CMV-associated chains were confirmed in vitro to be specific for CMV antigens.

V dropped 0 bases and J dropped 0; count of bases not matched to a gene: 7. Germline lookup yields CDR1 LNHNV and CDR2 YYDKDF (reference sequence). The CDR3 is made up of 19 amino acids. Source material: PBMCs. The TCR comes from a middle-aged man in good health and CMV-seronegative. The chain carries TRBV15 and TRBJ2-6, with 8 bases matching TRBD1. CDR3 in DNA: TGTGCCACCAGCAGAGAAAGGGGGACAGGCAACTCTGGGGCCAACGTCCTGACTTTC. It codes for CATSRERGTGNSGANVLTF.